The 25 T cell receptor beta chains presented below share a single source sample, sequenced in a study of post-analysis software for immune sequencing data. Prepared libraries of TCR beta cDNA carried unique molecular identifiers. TCRdb re-called the PCR reads with MiXCR, one entry per CDR3 protein. There are 380,000 or so distinct CDR3 sequences in the sample; around a third occur only once, and 13% lies in the top ten. Antigens for these TCRs are unknown. Study-level results: The five TRBV segments detected at higher frequency in patients than in controls included TRBV5-6, TRBV5-1 and TRBV20-1.

The specimen was blood. The receptors come from a girl aged 10 to 17 with multiple sclerosis.

This sequence joins TRBV7-8 and TRBJ2-1, with D uncertain. The CDR3 spans 12 residues. V was shortened by 8 bases and J by 8 bases, with 13 bases between the two germline ends. Germline CDR1 and CDR2: SGHVS and FQNEAQ. The CDR3 sequence: CASEDLGDEQFF. The CDR3 DNA sequence: TGTGCCAGCGAGGACCTGGGCGATGAGCAGTTCTTC.

This clonotype showed up just once. The chain is built from TRBV19 and TRBJ2-1, with 9 bases lining up with TRBD2. This CDR3 spans 16 amino acids. From germline, CDR1 is LNHDA and CDR2 SQIVND (reference sequence). Trimming cost V 5 bases and J 2 bases; bases outside gene matches: 7. The CDR3 DNA reads TGTGCCAGTAGTCCTTCTAGCGGGGCGACCTACAATGAGCAGTTCTTC. Residues: CASSPSSGATYNEQFF.

Worth noting for this clonotype: This may be a read error, as it is one base from a much larger clone. The final CDR3 position lacks the conserved phenylalanine or tryptophan, pointing to a likely read error. The J gene is TRBJ2-1, the V gene TRBV7-2; D is undetermined. CDR3 length: 14 amino acids. Trimming removed 5 bases from V and 7 bases from J, with 15 bases in between. Germline CDR1 reads SGHTA; CDR2 reads FQGNSA. The CDR3 here is CASSPVGPRNEQFC. CDR3 coding DNA: TGTGCCAGCAGCCCGGTAGGGCCCCGAAATGAGCAGTTCTGC.

This clonotype was detected only a few times. The chain couples TRBV7-2 to TRBJ1-2, with D unclear. Per germline, CDR1 SGHTA and CDR2 FQGNSA. V was pared by 11 bases and J by 4 bases, with 17 bases between. This CDR3 has 13 amino acids. In DNA, the CDR3 is TGTGCCGGAGGCAGCAGTTTGTCCTATGGCTACACCTTC. Its translation: CAGGSSLSYGYTF.

The sample holds one count of this clonotype. The chain recombines TRBV6-2 or TRBV6-3 with TRBJ1-1, with no clear D. This CDR3 is built from 15 residues. The ends were cut back, 4 bases at V and 2 bases at J, with 14 bases in the middle. Germline V gene lookup returns CDR1 MNHEY and CDR2 SVGEGT. CDR3 coding DNA: TGTGCCAGCAGTTTTCACAAAGAGGTAAACACTGAAGCTTTCTTT. Protein: CASSFHKEVNTEAFF.

CDR3 nucleotides: TGTACCGCGGGAGGTAGCGGGGGGGTAGAGACCCAGTACTTC. It codes for CTAGGSGGVETQYF. The chain is built from TRBV10-3 and TRBJ2-5, with 11 bases matching TRBD2. The CDR3 length is 14 residues. The V gene's germline CDR1 is ENHRY and CDR2 SYGVKD.

This clonotype was seen more than once but under ten times. This chain connects TRBV12-3 or TRBV12-4 to TRBJ1-2; D unclear. The CDR3 sequence is 14 residues long. Between the trimmed V and J ends, which lost 7 bases and 2 bases, there was a span of 14 bases. The DNA for the CDR3 is TGTGCCAGCATCCCCCTGGCCGGGAACTATGGCTACACCTTC. Protein sequence: CASIPLAGNYGYTF.

This clonotype has more than one count but fewer than ten. The chain employs TRBV7-9 and TRBJ2-7; no definite D call. Germline lookup yields CDR1 SEHNR and CDR2 FQNEAQ (reference sequence). Trimming cost V 5 bases and J 5 bases, with 13 bases left between them. The CDR3 has 13 residues. The CDR3 protein is CASSPPSEHEQYF. Written as DNA, the CDR3 is TGTGCCAGCAGCCCACCCAGTGAGCACGAGCAGTACTTC.

This clonotype was seen only once. This may be a read error: a much more frequent sequence differs by one nucleotide. The V gene is TRBV6-5, the J gene TRBJ2-3, with a weak D call TRBD1 (6 bases). Germline assignment: CDR1 MNHEY and CDR2 SVGAGI. This CDR3 is built from 16 residues. CDR3 sequence (DNA): TGTGCCAGCAGCCCTCTGTTTGCAGGGGCCACAGATATGCAGTATTTT. Translated: CASSPLFAGATDMQYF.

This clonotype was seen just once. V is TRBV7-3 and J is TRBJ2-3; possibly TRBD1 or TRBD2 for D (5 bases each). The CDR3 runs 13 residues. Per the germline V gene, CDR1 is SGHTA and CDR2 is FQGTGA. V lost 5 bases and J 4 bases, leaving 10 bases between the germline ends. The CDR3, as DNA: TGTGCCAGCAGCCCGGGACCGTCAGATACGCAGTATTTT. The encoded protein is CASSPGPSDTQYF.

V is TRBV11-2 and J is TRBJ2-6; maybe TRBD1 (6 bases). Deletions cut 0 bases from V and 0 bases from J, with 21 bases between. This CDR3 comprises 21 residues. The germline V gene has CDR1 SGHAT and CDR2 FQNNGV. The CDR3 DNA sequence: TGTGCCAGCAGCTTAGATATAGTGTTGGGGGCACCACCCTCTGGGGCCAACGTCCTGACTTTC. Its translation is CASSLDIVLGAPPSGANVLTF.

The chain is built from TRBV7-9 and TRBJ2-3; no reliable D call. Trimming left V 6 bases short and J 0 bases short, with 10 bases between. This CDR3 region has 14 residues. Germline lookup yields CDR1 SEHNR and CDR2 FQNEAQ (reference sequence). The CDR3 is CASSPWVSTDTQYF. CDR3 DNA: TGTGCCAGCAGTCCCTGGGTCAGCACAGATACGCAGTATTTT. Together with reference TRBV7-9 and TRBJ2-3, the CDR3 gives the full variable domain: DTGVSQNPRHKITKRGQNVTFRCDPISEHNRLYWYRQTLGQGPEFLTYFQNEAQLEKSRLLSDRFSAERPKGSFSTLEIQRTEQGDSAMYLCASSPWVSTDTQYFGPGTRLTVL.

This clonotype was counted between two and nine times. The V call is TRBV5-1, the J call TRBJ2-1; D is unresolved. CDR1 is SGHRS and CDR2 is YFSETQ in the germline V gene. V shed 4 bases and J shed 4 bases, with 12 bases lying between them. The CDR3 consists of 14 residues. The DNA of the CDR3 is TGCGCCAGCAGCCCCGGTGGGATTTACAATGAGCAGTTCTTC. The encoded protein is CASSPGGIYNEQFF.

This clonotype was observed a few times. V and J are TRBV4-3 and TRBJ2-1; D may be TRBD2 (6 bases). V was shortened by 0 bases and J by 1 base, with 13 bases between the two germline ends. This CDR3 has 17 residues. Germline V lookup: CDR1 LGHNA, CDR2 YSLEER. The CDR3 DNA follows: TGCGCCAGCAGCCAAGATAGAGCGGGTTTGTCCTACAATGAGCAGTTCTTC. This translates into CASSQDRAGLSYNEQFF.

The chain has TRBV19 and TRBJ2-3; D gene ambiguous. V shed 7 bases and J shed 5 bases, with 10 bases lying between them. The CDR3 extends over 12 amino acids. Germline V CDR1 and CDR2: LNHDA, SQIVND (reference sequence). CDR3 coding DNA: TGTGCCAGTAACCCCCTCCTAGATACGCAGTATTTT. Translation: CASNPLLDTQYF.

This clonotype was picked up a small number of times. The gene calls are TRBV27 and TRBJ2-5, with D possibly matching TRBD2 (5 bases). The CDR3 has 16 residues. Germline CDR1 is MNHEY and CDR2 is SMNVEV (reference sequence). V was cut by 1 base and J by 0 bases, with 12 bases left in between. As DNA, the CDR3 is TGTGCCAGCAGTTTATACGGGGATGGGTACCAAGAGACCCAGTACTTC. Translating gives CASSLYGDGYQETQYF.

The chain links TRBV3-1 to TRBJ2-1, with TRBD1 matching 7 bases. V trimming: 4 bases; J trimming: 4 bases; junction bases outside the gene matches: 7. This CDR3 comprises 15 residues. Germline CDR1 LGHDT, CDR2 YNNKEL (reference sequence). CDR3 coding DNA: TGTGCCAGCAGCCTCCGGACAGGTTTATACAATGAGCAGTTCTTC. Translated: CASSLRTGLYNEQFF.

This clonotype was counted between two and nine times. V is TRBV4-3 and J is TRBJ2-3; D is possibly TRBD1 or TRBD2 (5 bases each). The CDR3 is 16 residues long. Germline lookup yields CDR1 LGHNA and CDR2 YSLEER. Between the trimmed V and J ends, which lost 0 bases and 0 bases, there was a span of 10 bases. Here the CDR3 reads CASSQDRGPSTDTQYF. The DNA for the CDR3 is TGCGCCAGCAGCCAAGATAGGGGACCTAGCACAGATACGCAGTATTTT.

The chain couples TRBV14 to TRBJ1-6; D possibly corresponds to TRBD1 (5 bases). Trimming took off 3 bases at V and 6 bases at J, with 12 bases between the two ends. Germline values: CDR1 SGHDN, CDR2 FVKESK. This CDR3 region has 15 residues. DNA for the CDR3: TGTGCCAGCAGCCATCCGGGACTGGGTAATTCACCCCTCCACTTT. Translation gives CASSHPGLGNSPLHF.

This clonotype occurred a few times. CDR3 residues: CASSSGTLRTDTQYF. CDR3 DNA: TGTGCCAGCAGTTCGGGGACTCTAAGGACAGATACGCAGTATTTT. The chain combines TRBV28 with TRBJ2-3; D perhaps matches TRBD2 (6 bases). Trimming cost V 4 bases and J 3 bases, with 14 bases left between them. The CDR3 consists of 15 residues. Germline CDR1 reads MDHEN; CDR2 reads SYDVKM.

V and J are TRBV15 and TRBJ2-7, with no clear D. The CDR3 runs to 15 residues. Germline V CDR1 and CDR2: LNHNV, YYDKDF (reference sequence). Trimming shortened V by 0 bases and J by 6 bases, and 15 bases separated the two germline ends. The CDR3 loop reads CATSRETDPYVEQYF. The CDR3 DNA is TGTGCCACCAGCAGAGAGACCGATCCTTACGTCGAGCAGTACTTC.

This clonotype was recorded at least ten times. The J gene is TRBJ2-7, the V gene TRBV12-3 or TRBV12-4; D is undetermined. CDR3 length: 11 amino acids. V lost 3 bases and J lost 7, with 7 bases in between. CDR3 sequence: CASSFHREQYF. CDR3 sequence (DNA): TGTGCCAGCAGTTTTCATCGAGAGCAGTACTTC.

The rearrangement joins TRBV27 to TRBJ2-3, with D unclear. Germline V gives CDR1 MNHEY, CDR2 SMNVEV (reference sequence). This CDR3 comprises 13 residues. The ends were cut back, 9 bases at V and 2 bases at J, with 12 bases in the middle. The CDR3 nucleotides are TGTGCCAGTAGGGCGGCATCCACAGATACGCAGTATTTT. Amino acids: CASRAASTDTQYF.

The CDR3 region has the DNA TGTGCCAGCAGGCCACGGGGCTCGCATAGCAATCAGCCCCAGCATTTT. Protein: CASRPRGSHSNQPQHF. The chain combines TRBV2 with TRBJ1-5; weak D call: TRBD1 (5 bases). The CDR3 covers 16 residues. Germline V gene lookup returns CDR1 SNHLY and CDR2 FYNNEI. V shed 6 bases and J shed 0 bases, with 15 bases lying between them.

The gene calls are TRBV20-1 and TRBJ2-1; 8 bases map to TRBD2. The CDR3 spans 17 residues. CDR1 and CDR2 from the germline V gene are DFQATT and SNEGSKA (reference sequence). The J segment lost 4 bases and the V segment lost 3 bases, leaving 14 bases of the junction unmatched. In DNA form, the CDR3 reads TGCAGTGCTAGGACGTCAACGGGCGGGGGGCATTACAATGAGCAGTTCTTC. It specifies CSARTSTGGGHYNEQFF.